Below, 7 T cell receptor beta chains from the same sample are listed, as sequenced in a study of tumor-infiltrating lymphocytes in primary liver carcinoma. A primer matching the constant region was used to make TCR beta cDNA from approximately 500 ng of total RNA. Construction of TCR beta libraries relied on three successive nested multiplex PCR rounds employing slightly modified ARM-PCR. Two initial PCR rounds of around 10 cycles each paired TRBV1-TRBV30 forward primers with a C-beta reverse primer. TCRdb processed the multiplex PCR reads anew with MiXCR; each CDR3 protein has one entry. The sample includes over 100,000 distinct CDR3 sequences, around 70% of them seen just once. Taking 20-30 mg of unsorted bulk tissue, the authors co-extracted RNA and DNA. Sequencing input: tumor-adjacent normal liver tissue. These receptors all stem from an older woman with primary liver carcinoma and hepatitis B virus infection.

About this clonotype: A read error may be the cause here, since a much bigger clone is one base away. Here the CDR3 DNA reads TGTGCCAACAGTCCCGCGGGGGGAAACACCATATATTTT. It codes for CANSPAGGNTIYF. This sequence joins TRBV12-3 or TRBV12-4 and TRBJ1-3; no firm D call. This CDR3 is 13 amino acids long.

This CDR3 is CASSPGGTKGSDTQYF. In DNA, the CDR3 is TGTGCCAGCAGTCCAGGCGGGACTAAAGGATCAGATACGCAGTATTTT. This chain links TRBV6-1 with TRBJ2-3, with TRBD2 matching over 7 bases. This CDR3 has 16 residues. Trimming at V came to 5 bases and at J to 4 bases, leaving 12 bases not matched to a gene. Germline V gene sequence: CDR1 MNHNS, CDR2 SASEGT.

In the case of this clonotype: A much larger clone sits a single nucleotide away, making a read error possible. The CDR3 nucleotides read TGCGCCAGCAGCCAATGGGACAGGGGCGGGGGTGGCTACACCTTC. This encodes CASSQWDRGGGGYTF. J is TRBJ1-2 and V is TRBV4-1; 10 bases align to TRBD1. V shed 2 bases, J shed 7 bases, and the junction held 7 bases outside the gene matches. Germline CDR1 and CDR2: MGHRA and YSYEKL. The CDR3 sequence is 15 residues long.

For this clonotype: No conserved phenylalanine or tryptophan ends this CDR3, so it is likely a read error. The chain has TRBV6-1 and TRBJ1-5, with D uncertain. V lost 10 bases, J lost 2 bases, and 15 bases lay in between. The germline CDR1 and CDR2 sequences are MNHNS and SASEGT. The CDR3 is made up of 14 amino acids. CDR3 amino acids: CATSEELGNQPQHL. CDR3 DNA sequence: TGTGCCACTTCGGAGGAGCTCGGCAATCAGCCCCAGCATCTT.

Note on this clonotype: This likely comes from a read error, as the CDR3 has no conserved phenylalanine or tryptophan at its end. V and J are TRBV4-2 and TRBJ2-3, with D possibly TRBD2 on 6 matching bases. This CDR3 has 14 residues. From germline, CDR1 is LGHNA and CDR2 YNFKEQ. The CDR3 DNA is TGTGCCAGCAGCCAAGTTAGCGGCACAGATACCCAGTATCTT. It translates to CASSQVSGTDTQYL.

In this sample, this clonotype turned up a few times. The rearrangement joins TRBV11-2 to TRBJ2-3, with 9 bases aligning to TRBD2. Per germline, CDR1 SGHAT and CDR2 FQNNGV. V lost 0 bases and J lost 5; bases outside the gene matches: 18. The CDR3 consists of 20 residues. In DNA form, the CDR3 reads TGTGCCAGCAGCTTAGATCTAAGTAGGTTAGCGGGAGAAGGAATAGATACGCAGTATTTT. It encodes CASSLDLSRLAGEGIDTQYF. Full variable domain (remainder filled in from reference TRBV11-2 and TRBJ2-3): EAGVAQSPRYKIIEKRQSVAFWCNPISGHATLYWYQQILGQGPKLLIQFQNNGVVDDSQLPKDRFSAERLKGVDSTLKIQPAKLEDSAVYLCASSLDLSRLAGEGIDTQYFGPGTRLTVL.

About this clonotype itself: This may stem from a read error, because a much larger clone lies one nucleotide away. The rearrangement links TRBV5-1 to TRBJ2-1; 8 nucleotides align to TRBD2. Per germline, CDR1 SGHRS and CDR2 YFSETQ. This CDR3 is built from 16 residues. The CDR3 loop is CAGSLAAGVAYNEQFF. The CDR3 nucleotides read TGCGCCGGCAGCTTGGCAGCGGGAGTGGCCTACAATGAGCAGTTCTTC.